This is a list of T cell receptor beta chains from one sample in a study of CD8 T cells in Susac syndrome. TCRdb re-called the immunoSEQ multiplex PCR reads with MiXCR, one entry per CDR3 protein. The data hold 300,000 to 350,000 distinct CDR3 sequences, with about 92% observed a single time. Material: CD4+ T cells from PBMCs. Every receptor here comes from a human donor with multiple sclerosis. Each CDR3 is given with its conserved first and last residue. A D gene is named only where the DNA matches it firmly. Clone size appears in some rows only: once, few, many, or a class for an expanded clone.

size: NA; V: TRBV6-1; J: TRBJ2-1; D: NA; CDR3: CASSKNRETRSYNEQFF; DNA: TGTGCCAGCAGCAAAAACAGAGAGACCCGCTCCTACAATGAGCAGTTCTTC
size: NA; V: TRBV11-2; J: TRBJ2-5; D: TRBD1; CDR3: CASSPEGAGRAQETQYF; DNA: TGTGCCAGCAGCCCTGAGGGGGCAGGGAGAGCCCAAGAGACCCAGTACTTC
size: NA; V: TRBV21-1; J: TRBJ1-3; D: NA; CDR3: CASSKRSPGSEDTIYF; DNA: TGTGCCAGCAGCAAAAGGTCTCCCGGGAGTGAGGACACCATATATTTT
size: NA; V: TRBV12-3/TRBV12-4; J: TRBJ2-1; D: TRBD2; CDR3: CASSGERGGRDEQFF; DNA: TGTGCCAGCAGTGGGGAGCGGGGGGGTCGGGATGAGCAGTTCTTC
size: NA; V: TRBV20-1; J: TRBJ2-3; D: NA; CDR3: CSATQDTDTQYF; DNA: TGCAGTGCTACTCAAGACACAGATACGCAGTATTTT
size: NA; V: TRBV20-1; J: TRBJ1-5; D: TRBD1; CDR3: CSARDPGTGVYQPQHF; DNA: TGCAGTGCTAGAGATCCGGGGACAGGGGTTTATCAGCCCCAGCATTTT
size: NA; V: TRBV2; J: TRBJ1-6; D: NA; CDR3: CASSDMGGGNSPLHF; DNA: TGTGCCAGCAGTGACATGGGAGGGGGGAATTCACCCCTCCACTTT
size: once; V: TRBV3-1; J: TRBJ2-7; D: NA; CDR3: CASSQDAVKPYEQYF; DNA: TGTGCCAGCAGCCAAGATGCAGTAAAGCCCTACGAGCAGTACTTC
size: NA; V: TRBV7-2; J: TRBJ1-2; D: NA; CDR3: CASSLHRSNLANYGYTF; DNA: TGTGCCAGCAGCTTACACAGGTCAAATTTAGCTAACTATGGCTACACCTTC
size: NA; V: TRBV13; J: TRBJ2-7; D: TRBD1; CDR3: CASSLSGQTYEQYF; DNA: TGTGCCAGCAGCTTATCGGGACAGACCTACGAGCAGTACTTC
size: NA; V: TRBV11-1; J: TRBJ2-2; D: NA; CDR3: CASSLKDPPHPSLSGELFF; DNA: TGTGCCAGCAGCCTAAAGGATCCCCCACACCCGTCTCTATCAGGGGAGCTGTTTTTT
size: NA; V: TRBV10-3; J: TRBJ1-1; D: TRBD1; CDR3: CATTGDYTEAFF; DNA: TGTGCCACGACAGGGGATTACACTGAAGCTTTCTTT
size: NA; V: TRBV5-4; J: TRBJ2-3; D: NA; CDR3: CATRGRSTDTQYF; DNA: TGTGCCACGAGAGGGAGGAGCACAGATACGCAGTATTTT
size: NA; V: TRBV19; J: TRBJ1-4; D: NA; CDR3: CASSTLNRDEKLFF; DNA: TGTGCCAGTAGTACTCTAAACAGGGATGAAAAACTGTTTTTT
size: once; V: TRBV5-8; J: TRBJ2-7; D: NA; CDR3: CASSFGRDGIEQYF; DNA: TGTGCCAGCAGCTTTGGCAGGGATGGAATCGAGCAGTACTTC
size: NA; V: TRBV19; J: TRBJ2-2; D: TRBD1; CDR3: CASSTQGGYGTGELFF; DNA: TGTGCCAGTAGTACCCAAGGGGGCTATGGCACCGGGGAGCTGTTTTTT
size: NA; V: TRBV30; J: TRBJ2-3; D: NA; CDR3: CAWGLTRSRTDTQYF; DNA: TGTGCCTGGGGCCTGACACGGTCCCGCACAGATACGCAGTATTTT
size: NA; V: TRBV11-2; J: TRBJ2-3; D: TRBD2; CDR3: CASSLVGDPRTSGTDTQYF; DNA: TGTGCCAGCAGCTTAGTGGGGGACCCCAGGACTAGCGGCACAGATACGCAGTATTTT
size: NA; V: TRBV20-1; J: TRBJ1-1; D: NA; CDR3: CSARRTATEAFF; DNA: TGCAGTGCAAGAAGGACAGCCACTGAAGCTTTCTTT
size: NA; V: TRBV12-3/TRBV12-4; J: TRBJ2-1; D: TRBD2; CDR3: CASSLGLAGGFEQFF; DNA: TGTGCCAGCAGTCTGGGACTAGCGGGAGGTTTTGAGCAGTTCTTC
size: NA; V: TRBV27; J: TRBJ1-1; D: TRBD1; CDR3: CASSPDRGIMNTEAFF; DNA: TGTGCCAGCAGTCCCGACAGGGGGATCATGAACACTGAAGCTTTCTTT
size: NA; V: TRBV29-1; J: TRBJ2-3; D: NA; CDR3: CSVTSGLSLGTDTQYF; DNA: TGCAGCGTGACATCCGGCCTTTCCCTTGGCACAGATACGCAGTATTTT
size: NA; V: TRBV13; J: TRBJ2-1; D: NA; CDR3: CASSLNGLVGQQFF; DNA: TGTGCCAGCAGCTTAAATGGCCTCGTAGGCCAGCAGTTCTTC
size: NA; V: TRBV7-3; J: TRBJ2-1; D: TRBD1; CDR3: CASSLKAGGAFYNEQFF; DNA: TGTGCCAGCAGCTTAAAGGCAGGGGGCGCCTTTTACAATGAGCAGTTCTTC
size: NA; V: TRBV4-2; J: TRBJ1-1; D: NA; CDR3: CASSEVEGTSAFF; DNA: TGTGCCAGCAGCGAAGTGGAGGGGACTAGCGCTTTCTTT
size: NA; V: TRBV12-3/TRBV12-4; J: TRBJ2-1; D: TRBD1; CDR3: CASYGTGVYNEQFF; DNA: TGTGCCAGCTACGGGACAGGGGTATACAATGAGCAGTTCTTC
size: once; V: TRBV5-4; J: TRBJ2-3; D: NA; CDR3: CASSFVTDTQYF; DNA: TGTGCCAGCAGCTTCGTCACAGATACGCAGTATTTT
size: NA; V: TRBV12-3/TRBV12-4; J: TRBJ2-5; D: NA; CDR3: CASSRQGAGKETQYF; DNA: TGTGCCAGCAGCCGCCAAGGGGCTGGGAAAGAGACCCAGTACTTC
size: NA; V: TRBV5-6; J: TRBJ2-5; D: NA; CDR3: CASSLTLTEETQYF; DNA: TGTGCCAGCAGCTTGACACTAACCGAAGAGACCCAGTACTTC
size: NA; V: TRBV5-4; J: TRBJ2-2; D: NA; CDR3: CASSPRPRGSTGELFF; DNA: TGTGCCAGCAGCCCTCGTCCTAGGGGGAGCACCGGGGAGCTGTTTTTT
size: NA; V: TRBV20-1; J: TRBJ2-1; D: TRBD2; CDR3: CSARDRAGYGKGQFF; DNA: TGCAGTGCTAGAGATCGAGCGGGGTACGGAAAGGGGCAGTTCTTC
size: NA; V: TRBV9; J: TRBJ2-5; D: TRBD2; CDR3: CASSVGVGLAEETQYF; DNA: TGTGCCAGCAGCGTAGGCGTTGGGCTAGCGGAAGAGACCCAGTACTTC
size: NA; V: TRBV25-1; J: TRBJ1-5; D: TRBD1; CDR3: CASRAGQDSNQPQHF; DNA: TGTGCCAGCAGGGCGGGACAGGATAGCAATCAGCCCCAGCATTTT
size: NA; V: TRBV6-1; J: TRBJ1-1; D: TRBD1; CDR3: CASSKGQGAFTEAFF; DNA: TGTGCCAGCAGCAAAGGACAGGGGGCGTTCACTGAAGCTTTCTTT
size: NA; V: TRBV6-6; J: TRBJ2-7; D: TRBD2; CDR3: CASSTWTSSEQYF; DNA: TGTGCCAGCAGTACTTGGACTAGCTCTGAGCAGTACTTC
size: NA; V: TRBV27; J: TRBJ2-5; D: TRBD1; CDR3: CASSLRRQGAGQETQYF; DNA: TGTGCCAGCAGTTTACGCCGACAGGGGGCAGGTCAAGAGACCCAGTACTTC
size: once; V: TRBV10-3; J: TRBJ1-4; D: NA; CDR3: CAIGDIVNEKLFF; DNA: TGTGCCATAGGAGACATCGTCAATGAAAAACTGTTTTTT
size: NA; V: TRBV3-1; J: TRBJ2-4; D: TRBD1; CDR3: CASSQSGTVKNIQYF; DNA: TGTGCCAGCAGCCAATCCGGGACAGTCAAAAACATTCAGTACTTC
size: once; V: TRBV12-3/TRBV12-4; J: TRBJ1-1; D: NA; CDR3: CASSKGAGNTEAFF; DNA: TGTGCCAGCAGCAAGGGAGCGGGGAACACTGAAGCTTTCTTT
size: NA; V: TRBV5-1; J: TRBJ2-3; D: NA; CDR3: CASSRSTEDTQYF; DNA: TGCGCCAGCAGCCGATCGACAGAAGATACGCAGTATTTT
size: NA; V: TRBV5-1; J: TRBJ2-3; D: TRBD2; CDR3: CASSLAQRGRFLDTQYF; DNA: TGCGCCAGCAGCTTGGCGCAGCGGGGGAGATTTTTAGATACGCAGTATTTT
size: NA; V: TRBV6-5; J: TRBJ2-7; D: TRBD2; CDR3: CASSYVGLAGDNEQYF; DNA: TGTGCCAGCAGTTACGTTGGACTAGCGGGGGACAACGAGCAGTACTTC